This T cell receptor beta chain derives from a study of cytomegalovirus exposure and HLA in healthy donors. Study-wide context: From donors who were HLA-typed, an early data release held 75 million to 85 million unique TCRs.

Researchers ran the PCR with 60 Vbeta and 13 Jbeta primers. Some clones are missing from TCRdb's copy, which holds only in-frame ones; the method was immunoSEQ multiplex PCR. The data show 150,000 to 200,000 clones, around 79% seen once. Details on this clone: The antigen remains undetermined.

Study-level points and caveats: Sequencing artifact likely explains a cluster of highly shared sequence variants. It was only CMV serostatus that was available as immune exposure information.

Specimen: PBMCs. The sequence was obtained from a man aged 50-60 years in good health and CMV-seropositive.

The CDR3 DNA reads TGTGCCAGCAGCTTAGACACTCCGGGCAGGGGAAGTAACTACGAGCAGTACTTC. As protein: CASSLDTPGRGSNYEQYF. The rearrangement joins TRBV11-2 to TRBJ2-7, with D perhaps matching TRBD1 (6 bases). V lost 0 bases to trimming and J lost 3 bases, with 21 bases between them. The germline gives CDR1 SGHAT, CDR2 FQNNGV. The CDR3 has 18 residues. Full variable domain (missing parts from reference TRBV11-2 and TRBJ2-7): EAGVAQSPRYKIIEKRQSVAFWCNPISGHATLYWYQQILGQGPKLLIQFQNNGVVDDSQLPKDRFSAERLKGVDSTLKIQPAKLEDSAVYLCASSLDTPGRGSNYEQYFGPGTRLTVT.